This TCR beta chain was found in a study of blood T cell repertoires in COVID-19 (dated by TCRdb to 2018 to 2021). Background for the entire study: Samples covering the acute and convalescent phases of COVID-19 were provided by collaborators in the United States, Italy and Spain. The material from the prospective study consisted of cDNA or gDNA derived from T cells, B-cell-depleted T cells, or PBMCs. Deeply sampled blood TCRbeta repertoires from subjects exposed to, actively infected with, or recovered from COVID-19 were included in the dataset. The repertoires were made available in a free public database intended to serve as a resource for research on the immune response to SARS-CoV-2. Samples were obtained from the ongoing ImmuneRACE study (first 160 participants) and from some 1,200 subjects provided by 6 global collaborators. The sample metadata nearly always contained a de-identified subject ID, COVID-19 status, age in years and sex. Where available, HLA class I and class II types were taken from metadata supplied by the sample provider and were not determined by assay-based typing.

As concerns this clone: The antigen this receptor binds is unknown. Base qualities are not at hand, and no much larger clone is one base apart.

The immunoSEQ Assay, a bias-controlled multiplex PCR, was used to amplify TCRbeta CDR3 regions from genomic DNA. The original pipeline was this. Nucleated cell counts per sample were estimated from amplification of reference gene primers within the assay. Sequence reads were collapsed and filtered to measure the absolute abundance of every unique TCRbeta CDR3 rearrangement. For each sample, productive Simpson clonality was calculated as the square root of Simpson's diversity index over productive rearrangements. The immuneACCESS repertoire file appears here via TCRdb, limited to in-frame rearrangements. These files lack a portion of the clones; in checked studies, under half of the deficit traces to unresolved V genes, and the cause of the others is not known. That table is the source of V, J and clone size, and D and trimming were worked out from the DNA. The sample table contains under 500,000 clones; only one count was recorded for about 89% of them. The ten largest make up around 4.4% of the sample.

General findings and caveats noted by the study authors: Clinical and demographic metadata were provided uncurated, with the amount varying by source and participant.

Each collaborating institution followed its own protocols to collect whole blood in K2EDTA tubes. Collaborator samples were shipped for TCRbeta analysis as frozen whole blood, isolated PBMCs, or DNA extracted from either sample type. The specimen was peripheral blood. The clonotype was recovered from a woman under 40 with acute or convalescent COVID-19.

The CDR3 loop reads CASSQGEDPYEQYF. The DNA sequence follows: TGTGCCAGCAGCCAAGGGGAGGACCCCTACGAGCAGTACTTC. This chain is built from TRBV3-1 (or the pseudogene TRBV3-2) and TRBJ2-7; perhaps TRBD2 is the D gene, with 6 bases matching. V lost 1 base and J lost 2 bases; the stretch between them is 9 bases long. In the germline V gene (reference sequence), CDR1 corresponds to LGHDT and CDR2 to YNNKEL. The CDR3 holds 14 amino acids from the cysteine to the phenylalanine. Only the CDR3 DNA is retained, 42 bases long and in frame from the first base.